These 13 T cell receptor beta chains were all obtained from the same sample, sequenced in a study of T cell responses to AZD1222 COVID-19 vaccine. Sequencing used immunoSEQ multiplex PCR; TCRdb keeps in-frame clones, though not all of them. The table has over 120,000 clones, roughly 91% seen once. The input for sequencing was peripheral blood, taken on day 0 of AZD1222 vaccination. The receptor set was obtained from an adult in good health.

The table lists this clone with a count of one. The J gene is TRBJ2-7, the V gene TRBV5-1; D gene uncertain. The V and J ends lost 4 bases and 6 bases respectively, with 14 bases between them. CDR1 is SGHRS and CDR2 is YFSETQ in the germline V gene. There are 13 residues in the CDR3. The CDR3 bases are TGCGCCAGCAGCGTGGGTCTCGGATTCGAGCAGTACTTC. Residues: CASSVGLGFEQYF.

The J gene is TRBJ2-1, the V gene TRBV25-1, with a weak D call TRBD1 (6 bases). V was shortened by 1 base and J by 7 bases, with 20 bases between the two germline ends. The CDR3 sequence is 17 residues long. In germline, CDR1 is MGHDK, CDR2 SYGVNS. This chain's CDR3 is CASSEFSGTPIGNEQFF. Here the CDR3 DNA reads TGTGCCAGCAGTGAATTTTCCGGGACACCCATAGGGAATGAGCAGTTCTTC.

V usage is TRBV28 and J usage is TRBJ2-7; the match to TRBD1 covers 8 bases. Germline trimming cut 8 bases from V and 3 bases from J; bases unmatched to any gene: 3. The germline gives CDR1 MDHEN, CDR2 SYDVKM. CDR3 size: 12 residues. The CDR3 here is CASQDRDYEQYF. The CDR3 nucleotides read TGTGCCAGCCAGGACAGGGACTACGAGCAGTACTTC.

This sequence joins TRBV18 and TRBJ1-2; perhaps TRBD1 as D (5 bases). Germline values: CDR1 KGHSH, CDR2 LQKENI. The CDR3 length is 12 residues. V shed 2 bases and J shed 8 bases, with 9 bases lying between them. The CDR3 loop reads CASSPRGSGYTF. The CDR3 coding sequence is TGTGCCAGCTCACCAAGGGGCTCCGGCTACACCTTC.

The CDR3 here is CASSLGYTEAFF. The DNA for the CDR3 is TGTGCCAGCAGCCTCGGATACACTGAAGCTTTCTTT. The chain combines TRBV5-8 with TRBJ1-1; D is uncertain. The CDR3 covers 12 residues. CDR1 and CDR2 (germline): SGHTS, YDEGEE. Between the trimmed V and J ends, which lost 4 bases and 3 bases, there was a span of 7 bases.

This chain joins TRBV28 and TRBJ2-1; no clear D. Germline CDR1 and CDR2: MDHEN and SYDVKM. The ends were cut back, 3 bases at V and 13 bases at J, with 16 bases in the middle. The CDR3 spans 13 residues. Here the CDR3 DNA reads TGTGCCAGCAGTTTTGTTAGCTGGGAAGGTCAGTTCTTC. This translates into CASSFVSWEGQFF.

The CDR3 loop reads CASSFQGTLNGYTF. DNA of the CDR3: TGTGCCAGTAGTTTTCAGGGGACTCTAAATGGCTACACCTTC. The genes are TRBV19 and TRBJ1-2; weak D call: TRBD1 (6 bases). The CDR3 is made up of 14 amino acids. CDR1 and CDR2 from the germline V gene are LNHDA and SQIVND (reference sequence). The V end lost 5 bases, the J end lost 6 bases, and 16 bases lay between the germline ends.

This chain joins TRBV11-3 and TRBJ2-5; 10 bases match TRBD2. Per germline, CDR1 SGHNT and CDR2 YENEEA. Trimming took 2 bases from V and 5 from J; bases not matched to a gene: 5. This CDR3 spans 15 amino acids. CDR3 protein: CASSLSGGARETQYF. The CDR3 DNA reads TGTGCCAGCAGCTTAAGCGGGGGGGCCCGGGAGACCCAGTACTTC.

This clone was recorded only once. The chain couples TRBV5-1 to TRBJ2-3; 7 nucleotides match TRBD1. The ends lost 2 bases at V and 3 bases at J; junction bases unmatched: 6. Looked up from germline, CDR1 is SGHRS and CDR2 is YFSETQ. CDR3 length: 15 residues. The DNA of the CDR3 is TGCGCCAGCAGCTTTACAGGGGAATTAACAGATACGCAGTATTTT. Translated, it gives CASSFTGELTDTQYF.

This clone qualifies as medium-sized. This chain uses TRBV4-3 with TRBJ1-3, with 9 bases lining up with TRBD1. The CDR3 is made up of 16 amino acids. The germline V gene has CDR1 LGHNA and CDR2 YSLEER. V was pared by 0 bases and J by 3 bases, with 3 bases of the junction left unmatched. The CDR3 DNA reads TGCGCCAGCAGCCAAGAGCCGGGACAGGGTGGAAACACCATATATTTT. Translated, it gives CASSQEPGQGGNTIYF.

The chain has TRBV7-9 and TRBJ1-2, with unresolved D. Trimming shortened V by 3 bases and J by 5 bases, and 13 bases separated the two germline ends. The germline V gene encodes CDR1 SEHNR and CDR2 FQNEAQ (reference sequence). The CDR3 consists of 14 residues. CDR3: CASSLRERGYGYTF. CDR3 coding DNA: TGTGCCAGCAGCTTGCGGGAAAGAGGTTATGGCTACACCTTC.

The rearrangement uses TRBV7-9 and TRBJ1-1; no firm D call. The CDR3 is 16 amino acids. Trimming removed 3 bases at V and 6 bases at J, with 20 bases between. Germline V CDR1 and CDR2: SEHNR, FQNEAQ (reference sequence). The CDR3 loop is CASSLGSFYRSAEAFF. CDR3 DNA sequence: TGTGCCAGCAGCTTGGGATCCTTTTACAGAAGCGCTGAAGCTTTCTTT.

V and J are TRBV27 and TRBJ1-6; the match to TRBD1 covers 7 bases. The CDR3 spans 17 residues. Per the germline V gene, CDR1 is MNHEY and CDR2 is SMNVEV (reference sequence). Trimming at V came to 4 bases and at J to 3 bases, leaving 9 bases not matched to a gene. The CDR3 bases are TGTGCCAGCAGTTCACCTTCGCGACAGGGCTATAATTCACCCCTCCACTTT. This sequence encodes CASSSPSRQGYNSPLHF.